Below are 3 T cell receptor beta chains sequenced from a single sample in a study of shared clonotypes between healthy human individuals (TCRdb year 2020). The library relied on the immunoSEQ multiplex PCR assay. Not all clones reach the TCRdb copy of this immuneACCESS table, which keeps in-frame sequences only. Checked studies attribute under half of the gap to unresolved V genes and leave the rest unexplained. The sample yields about 500,000 clones; around 77% were counted once. The ten largest account for about 11% of the sample. The material sequenced was PBMCs. The receptors here all came from a woman between 40 and 50 years old in good health. Some clones in this sample may be carry-over from other donors' samples.

The V call is TRBV29-1, the J call TRBJ1-2, with unresolved D. This CDR3 comprises 12 residues. V was trimmed by 7 bases and J by 1 base, leaving 10 bases between them. Germline-derived CDR1 and CDR2 are SQVTM and ANQGSEA. In DNA, the CDR3 is TGCAGCGCATCACACCGTAACTATGGCTACACCTTC. Its protein product is CSASHRNYGYTF.

Comment on this clone: This sequence is one base from a far larger clone and is likely a read error. Within the sample, other DNA sequences also encode this same CDR3. The chain is built from TRBV7-6 and TRBJ1-2; no reliable D call. Germline CDR1 is SGHVS and CDR2 is FNYEAQ. V was pared by 4 bases and J by 7 bases, with 10 bases between. The CDR3 sequence is 12 residues long. CDR3: CASSSMGSGYTF. In nucleotides, the CDR3 is TGTGCCAGCAGCTCTATGGGGTCTGGCTACACCTTC.

The V gene is TRBV9, the J gene TRBJ2-7; D perhaps matches TRBD1 (5 bases). Trimming removed 2 bases from V and 2 bases from J, with 11 bases in between. Germline CDR1 is SGDLS and CDR2 is YYNGEE. This CDR3 is built from 14 residues. CDR3 sequence (DNA): TGTGCCAGCAGCGTGACAGCTGATCCCTACGAGCAGTACTTC. This gives the protein CASSVTADPYEQYF.